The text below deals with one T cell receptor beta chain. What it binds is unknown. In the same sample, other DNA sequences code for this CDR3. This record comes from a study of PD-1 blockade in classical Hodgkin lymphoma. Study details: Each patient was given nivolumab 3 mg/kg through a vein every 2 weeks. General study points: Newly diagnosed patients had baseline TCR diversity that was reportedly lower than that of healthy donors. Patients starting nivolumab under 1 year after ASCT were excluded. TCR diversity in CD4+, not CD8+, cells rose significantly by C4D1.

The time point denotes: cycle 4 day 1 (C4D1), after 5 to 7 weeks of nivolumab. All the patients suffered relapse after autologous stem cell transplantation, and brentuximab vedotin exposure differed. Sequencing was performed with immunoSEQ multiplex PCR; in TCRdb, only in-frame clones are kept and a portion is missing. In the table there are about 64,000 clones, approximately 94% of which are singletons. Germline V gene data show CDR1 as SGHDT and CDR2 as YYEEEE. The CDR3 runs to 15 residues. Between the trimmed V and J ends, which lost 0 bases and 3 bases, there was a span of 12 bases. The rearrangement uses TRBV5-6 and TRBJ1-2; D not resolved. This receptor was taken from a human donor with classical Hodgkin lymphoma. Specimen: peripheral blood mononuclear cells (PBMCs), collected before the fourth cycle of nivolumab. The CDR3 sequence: CASSLAYEGDYGYTF. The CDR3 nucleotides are TGTGCCAGCAGCTTGGCCTATGAGGGAGACTATGGCTACACCTTC.